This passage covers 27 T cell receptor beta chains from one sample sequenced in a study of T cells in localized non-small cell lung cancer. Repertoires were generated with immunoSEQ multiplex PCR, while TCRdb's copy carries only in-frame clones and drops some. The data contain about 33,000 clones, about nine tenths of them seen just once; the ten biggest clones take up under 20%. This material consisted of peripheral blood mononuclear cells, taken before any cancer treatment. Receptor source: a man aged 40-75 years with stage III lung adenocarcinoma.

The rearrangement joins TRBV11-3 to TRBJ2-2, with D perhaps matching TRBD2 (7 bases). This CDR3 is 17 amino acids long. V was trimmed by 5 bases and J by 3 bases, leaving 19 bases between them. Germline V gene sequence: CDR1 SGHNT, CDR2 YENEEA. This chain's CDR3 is CASSPKSRGGYTGELFF. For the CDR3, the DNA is TGTGCCAGCAGCCCCAAATCTAGGGGGGGGTACACCGGGGAGCTGTTTTTT.

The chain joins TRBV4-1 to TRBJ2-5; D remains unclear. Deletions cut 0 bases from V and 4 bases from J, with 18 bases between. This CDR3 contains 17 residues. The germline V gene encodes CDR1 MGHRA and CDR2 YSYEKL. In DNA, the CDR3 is TGCGCCAGCAGCCAAGAGGTGTCTTCAGGACCACGAGAGACCCAGTACTTC. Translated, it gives CASSQEVSSGPRETQYF.

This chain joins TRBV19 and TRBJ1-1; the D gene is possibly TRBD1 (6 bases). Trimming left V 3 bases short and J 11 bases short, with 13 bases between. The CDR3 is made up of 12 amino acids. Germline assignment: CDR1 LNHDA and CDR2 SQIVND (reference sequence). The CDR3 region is CASSIGDTGAFF. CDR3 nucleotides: TGTGCCAGTAGTATTGGGGACACTGGGGCTTTCTTT. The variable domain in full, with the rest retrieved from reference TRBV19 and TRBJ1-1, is DGGITQSPKYLFRKEGQNVTLSCEQNLNHDAMYWYRQDPGQGLRLIYYSQIVNDFQKGDIAEGYSVSREKKESFPLTVTSAQKNPTAFYLCASSIGDTGAFFGQGTRLTVV.

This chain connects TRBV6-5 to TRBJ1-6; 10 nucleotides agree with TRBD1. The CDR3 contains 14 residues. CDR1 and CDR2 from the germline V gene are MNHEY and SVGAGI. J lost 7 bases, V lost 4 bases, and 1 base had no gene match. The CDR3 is CASSWDRGNSPLHF. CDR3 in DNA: TGTGCCAGCAGTTGGGACAGGGGAAATTCACCCCTCCACTTT.

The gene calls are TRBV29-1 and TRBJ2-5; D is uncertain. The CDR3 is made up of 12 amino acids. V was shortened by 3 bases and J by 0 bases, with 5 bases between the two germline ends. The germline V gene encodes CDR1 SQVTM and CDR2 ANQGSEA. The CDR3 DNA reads TGCAGCGTTGAGATCTACCAAGAGACCCAGTACTTC. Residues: CSVEIYQETQYF.

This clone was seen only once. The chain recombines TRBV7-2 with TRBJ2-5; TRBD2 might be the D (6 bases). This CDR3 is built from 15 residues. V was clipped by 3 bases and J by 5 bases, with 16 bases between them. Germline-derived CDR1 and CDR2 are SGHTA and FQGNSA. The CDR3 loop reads CASSFTRAEGETQYF. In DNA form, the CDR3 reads TGTGCCAGCAGCTTTACCAGGGCGGAGGGGGAGACCCAGTACTTC.

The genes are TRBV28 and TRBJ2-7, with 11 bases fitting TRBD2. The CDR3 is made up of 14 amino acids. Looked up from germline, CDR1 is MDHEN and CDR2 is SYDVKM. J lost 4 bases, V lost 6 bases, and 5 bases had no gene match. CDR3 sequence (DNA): TGTGCCAGCAGAAAGACTAGCGGGGCTTACGAGCAGTACTTC. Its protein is CASRKTSGAYEQYF.

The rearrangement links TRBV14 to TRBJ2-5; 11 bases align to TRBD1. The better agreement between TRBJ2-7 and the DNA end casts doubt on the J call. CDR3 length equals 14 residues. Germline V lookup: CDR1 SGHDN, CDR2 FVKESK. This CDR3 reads CASRRTGGRYEQYF. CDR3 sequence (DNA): TGTGCCAGCAGGCGGACAGGGGGCAGGTACGAGCAGTACTTC.

The CDR3 spells CASTPDRGIDEQFF. For the CDR3, the DNA is TGTGCCAGCACCCCGGACAGGGGGATAGATGAGCAGTTCTTC. The chain employs TRBV4-2 and TRBJ2-1; the match to TRBD1 covers 10 bases. Per the germline V gene, CDR1 is LGHNA and CDR2 is YNFKEQ. Unmatched junction bases numbered 8, after V lost 7 bases and J lost 8 bases. The CDR3 loop spans 14 amino acids.

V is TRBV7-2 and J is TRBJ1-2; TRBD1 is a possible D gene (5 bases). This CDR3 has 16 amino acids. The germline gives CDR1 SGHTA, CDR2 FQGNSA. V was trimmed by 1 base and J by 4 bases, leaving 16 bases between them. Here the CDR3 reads CASSLVLGTDPYGYTF. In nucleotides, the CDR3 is TGTGCCAGCAGCTTAGTGTTAGGGACCGACCCCTATGGCTACACCTTC.

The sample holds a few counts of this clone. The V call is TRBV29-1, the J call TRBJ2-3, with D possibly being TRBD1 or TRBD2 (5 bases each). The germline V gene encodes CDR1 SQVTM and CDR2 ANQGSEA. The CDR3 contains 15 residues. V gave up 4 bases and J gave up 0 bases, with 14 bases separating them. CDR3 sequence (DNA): TGCAGCGTTGTAGGGACGCCCGCTAGCACAGATACGCAGTATTTT. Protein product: CSVVGTPASTDTQYF.

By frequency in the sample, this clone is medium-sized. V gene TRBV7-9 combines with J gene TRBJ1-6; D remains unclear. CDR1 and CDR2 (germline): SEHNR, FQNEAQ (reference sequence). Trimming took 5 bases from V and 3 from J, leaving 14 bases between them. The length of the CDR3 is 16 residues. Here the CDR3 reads CASSLGSGFYNSPLHF. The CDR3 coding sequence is TGTGCCAGCAGCCTTGGGTCGGGGTTCTATAATTCACCCCTCCACTTT.

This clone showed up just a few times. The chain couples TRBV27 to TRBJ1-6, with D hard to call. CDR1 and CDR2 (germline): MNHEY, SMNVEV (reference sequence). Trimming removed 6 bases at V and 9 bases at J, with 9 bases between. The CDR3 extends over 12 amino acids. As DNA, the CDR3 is TGTGCCAGCAGCTGGGCGGGTTCACCCCTCCACTTT. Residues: CASSWAGSPLHF.

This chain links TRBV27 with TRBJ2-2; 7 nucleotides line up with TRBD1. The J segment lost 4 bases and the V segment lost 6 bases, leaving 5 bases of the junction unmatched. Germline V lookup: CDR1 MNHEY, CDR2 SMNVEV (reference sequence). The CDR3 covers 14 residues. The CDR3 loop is CASRKGDSTGELFF. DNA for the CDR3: TGTGCCAGCAGAAAGGGGGACAGCACCGGGGAGCTGTTTTTT.

CDR3 sequence: CASRRTSLGAGELFF. CDR3 bases: TGTGCCAGCAGAAGGACTAGCCTTGGGGCGGGGGAGCTGTTTTTT. This chain joins TRBV2 and TRBJ2-2; 8 positions match TRBD2. This CDR3 is 15 amino acids long. Looked up from germline, CDR1 is SNHLY and CDR2 is FYNNEI. J gave up 8 bases and V 6 bases, and 11 bases lay outside the gene matches.

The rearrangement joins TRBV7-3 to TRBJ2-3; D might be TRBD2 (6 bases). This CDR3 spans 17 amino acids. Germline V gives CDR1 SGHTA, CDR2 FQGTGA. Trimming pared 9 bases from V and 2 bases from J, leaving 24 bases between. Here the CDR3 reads CARVKRDFRTATDTQYF. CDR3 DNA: TGTGCCAGGGTAAAGAGGGACTTCCGAACTGCCACAGATACGCAGTATTTT.

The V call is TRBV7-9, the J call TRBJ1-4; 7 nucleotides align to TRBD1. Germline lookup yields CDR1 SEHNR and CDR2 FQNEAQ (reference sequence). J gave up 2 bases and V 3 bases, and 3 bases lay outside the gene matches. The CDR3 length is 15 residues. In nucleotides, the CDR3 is TGTGCCAGCAGCTTGAAGGGGGCGACTAATGAAAAACTGTTTTTT. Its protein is CASSLKGATNEKLFF.

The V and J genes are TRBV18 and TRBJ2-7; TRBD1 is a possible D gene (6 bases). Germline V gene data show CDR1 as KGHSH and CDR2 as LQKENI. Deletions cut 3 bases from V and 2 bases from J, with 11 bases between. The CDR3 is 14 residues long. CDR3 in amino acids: CASSPDRTTYEQYF. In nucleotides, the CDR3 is TGTGCCAGCTCACCGGACAGAACAACCTACGAGCAGTACTTC.

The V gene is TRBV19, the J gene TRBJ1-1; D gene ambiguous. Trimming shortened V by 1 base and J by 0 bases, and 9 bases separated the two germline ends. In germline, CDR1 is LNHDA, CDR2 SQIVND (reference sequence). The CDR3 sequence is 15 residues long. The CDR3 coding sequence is TGTGCCAGTAGTATAGTTGCAGCCATGAACACTGAAGCTTTCTTT. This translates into CASSIVAAMNTEAFF.

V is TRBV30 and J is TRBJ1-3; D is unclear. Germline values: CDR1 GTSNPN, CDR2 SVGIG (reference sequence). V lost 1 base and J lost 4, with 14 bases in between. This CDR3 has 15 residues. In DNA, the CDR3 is TGTGCCTGGAGTGCCCAAATATATGACGGAAACACCATATATTTT. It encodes CAWSAQIYDGNTIYF.

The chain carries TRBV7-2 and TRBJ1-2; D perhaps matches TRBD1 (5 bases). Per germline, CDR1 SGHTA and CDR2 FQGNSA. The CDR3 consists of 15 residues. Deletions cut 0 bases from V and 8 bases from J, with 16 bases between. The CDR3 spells CASSLALAGRSGYTF. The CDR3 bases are TGTGCCAGCAGCTTAGCGCTGGCGGGGCGCAGCGGCTACACCTTC.

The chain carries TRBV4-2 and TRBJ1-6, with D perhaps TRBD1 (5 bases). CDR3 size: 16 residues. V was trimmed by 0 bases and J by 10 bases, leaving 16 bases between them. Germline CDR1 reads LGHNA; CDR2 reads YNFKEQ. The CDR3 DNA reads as TGTGCCAGCAGCCAAGATCCAGGGAACGCGCGCTCACCCCTCCACTTT. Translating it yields CASSQDPGNARSPLHF.

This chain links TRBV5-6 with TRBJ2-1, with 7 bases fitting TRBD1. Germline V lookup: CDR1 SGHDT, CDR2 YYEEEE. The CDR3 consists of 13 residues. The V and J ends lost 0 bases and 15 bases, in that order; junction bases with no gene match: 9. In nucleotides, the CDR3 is TGTGCCAGCAGCTTGGGAAGGGAGACAGGGTGGTTCTTC. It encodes CASSLGRETGWFF.

The CDR3 region is CATSTGQGATGELFF. CDR3 sequence (DNA): TGTGCCACCAGCACCGGACAGGGGGCGACCGGGGAGCTGTTTTTT. The V call is TRBV15, the J call TRBJ2-2, with TRBD1 matching over 11 bases. Germline V gene sequence: CDR1 LNHNV, CDR2 YYDKDF (reference sequence). V shed 4 bases, J shed 5 bases, and the junction held 3 bases outside the gene matches. The CDR3 sequence is 15 residues long.

In nucleotides, the CDR3 is TGTGCCAGCAGCGTAGGTCTCCGGGGCGGGGGCGTCACAGATACGCAGTATTTT. It is translated as CASSVGLRGGGVTDTQYF. This chain uses TRBV9 with TRBJ2-3, with D possibly TRBD2 on 7 matching bases. Trimming left V 0 bases short and J 2 bases short, with 19 bases between. This CDR3 region has 18 residues. Germline V lookup: CDR1 SGDLS, CDR2 YYNGEE.

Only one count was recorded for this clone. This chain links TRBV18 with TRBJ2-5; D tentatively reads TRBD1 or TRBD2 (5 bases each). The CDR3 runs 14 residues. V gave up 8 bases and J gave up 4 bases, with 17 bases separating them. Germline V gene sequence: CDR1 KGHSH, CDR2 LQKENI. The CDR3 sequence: CASTQTGTSETQYF. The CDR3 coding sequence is TGTGCCAGCACACAAACCGGGACCTCAGAGACCCAGTACTTC.

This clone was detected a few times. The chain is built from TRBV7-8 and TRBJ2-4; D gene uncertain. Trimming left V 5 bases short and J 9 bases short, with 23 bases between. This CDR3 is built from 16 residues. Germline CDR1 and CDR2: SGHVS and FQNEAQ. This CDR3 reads CASSPSRLPGLGIQYF. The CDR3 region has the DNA TGTGCCAGCAGCCCTAGTCGGCTCCCTGGGTTGGGCATTCAGTACTTC.